This T cell receptor (beta chain) was sequenced for a study of blood T cell repertoires in COVID-19. Produced via immunoSEQ multiplex PCR; TCRdb's table is partial and in-frame only. The sample includes around 190,000 clones, more than 75% of them seen just once. Trimming removed 5 bases from V and 6 bases from J, with 11 bases in between. Germline lookup yields CDR1 LGHDT and CDR2 YNNKEL (reference sequence). The CDR3 spans 12 residues. Sequencing was done on a sample of peripheral blood. The TCR sequence derives from a woman older than 75 with acute or convalescent COVID-19. This chain connects TRBV3-1 (or the pseudogene TRBV3-2) to TRBJ2-7; tentative D call: TRBD1 (5 bases). In DNA form, the CDR3 reads TGTGCCAGCAGCTTCCAGCAGGGCGAGCAGTACTTC. Encoded protein: CASSFQQGEQYF.